The present entry profiles one TCR beta chain with its context. Its antigen is not yet known. Qualities for individual bases were not recorded, and no much larger clone is one base off. This entry comes from a study of beta chain features in type 1 diabetes listed by TCRdb under 2018. As for the study more broadly: Mean age, gender distribution, total cell number and subset yield were not different between patients and healthy donors. A total of 90 million to 120 million sorted cells were examined across all samples, and a strong correlation was observed between cell number per subset and RNA yield. The study compared the TCRB repertoires of sorted circulating CD4+ T cell subsets in recently diagnosed type 1 diabetes patients with those in matched healthy donors. Regulatory and stem cell-like memory subsets were isolated from only 8 patients and roughly eight healthy donors, whereas naive and central memory subsets came from all 28 donors. The paper's findings and limits, for the study overall: Naive, central memory and regulatory TCRB repertoires appeared more similar among patients than among healthy donors. Sequencing cDNA rather than genomic DNA could over-represent highly expressing activated cells, although activation and CD3 levels did not differ between groups. Only small numbers of individuals were included in the HLA sub-analyses, which left unresolved whether HLA type had any influence on TCRB rearrangement. Patients with type 1 diabetes made fewer insertions and deleted more nucleotides at VDJ recombination sites, implying thymic rearrangement abnormalities. Shorter templates might be favored by PCR, yet because patient and control samples were amplified and corrected together, any such skew would affect both groups equally. Type 1 diabetes patients showed a moderate but significant shortening of TCRB CDR3 length in all four CD4+ subsets.

The entire isolated RNA was reverse transcribed using the High Capacity cDNA Reverse Transcription Kit, and thus expressed TCRB transcripts were sequenced. Deep immunoSEQ sequencing was applied to naive, central memory and regulatory T cell samples, giving an average of roughly 3.5 million total reads per sample. Sorted cells were lysed in RLT buffer, and RNA was extracted using DNase-treated RNeasy Micro or Mini kits according to cell number. Each cell subset was processed on its own to prevent cross-contamination, while patient and healthy donor samples were processed together. The immunoSEQ multiplex PCR was used to amplify TCRB sequences from cDNA, generating 87-bp fragments that spanned the CDR3 region. Amplicons were sequenced on the Illumina HiSeq platform. For the original study's pipeline: PCR bias was computationally corrected using synthetic template baselines, reads within Hamming distance 2 were collapsed, and singletons that could not be merged were discarded. Reads were aligned against IMGT to assign V, D and J genes, CDR3 length and insertions or deletions at six rearrangement sites. Clonotype counts were normalized to sorted cell number within each subset before computing true diversity and Gini coefficients with the tcR R package. Repertoire sharing was quantified using the overlap coefficient calculated on TCRB nucleotide sequences. TCRdb took this table from immuneACCESS and kept in-frame rearrangements with V and J called. Such tables lack part of the clones; where checked against another copy, unresolved V genes explain under half of the gap, and the rest is unexplained. That table is the source of V, J and clone size, and D and trimming were worked out from the DNA. The sample data list tens of thousands of clones, and approximately 70% of these were observed just once. Of the sample, 2.2% falls within the top ten clones.

Taken from cysteine to phenylalanine, the CDR3 has 12 residues. CDR3 DNA only is kept here, 36 bases in frame from base 1. Trimming costs V 5 bases and J 4 bases, and their ends lie 9 bases apart. CDR1 and CDR2 are read off the germline V gene as SNHLY and FYNNEI. A single peripheral blood draw of about 116 mL on average was collected from each donor into heparinised tubes. Using a panel that included CD45RO, CCR7, CD25, CD127, CD95 and CD27, naive, central memory, regulatory and stem cell-like memory CD4+ T cells were sorted on a BD FACSAria II. All sorted populations exceeded 95% purity. PBMCs were separated immediately by Lymphoprep density gradient centrifugation and were stained directly, without being cultured. So that batch effects would be minimized, each experiment stained and sorted samples in pairs, pairing one healthy donor with one patient.

The receptor was derived from a woman aged 40-49 years in good health. The sequence joins TRBV2 to TRBJ2-7; possibly the D gene is TRBD2, per 5 matching bases. Input material: Tregs from blood. The sample's cell subset or site label is to be understood as: regulatory CD4+ T cells. The bases are TGTGCCAGCAGTTCTAGCACTTACGAGCAGTACTTC. Its translation reads: CASSSSTYEQYF.